This T cell receptor beta chain was sequenced for a study of T cells in tuberculosis. On the study more broadly: T cells were selected with CD1B tetramers loaded with glucose monomycolate.

Thawed, overnight-rested PBMC were stained with GMM-loaded CD1B tetramer, viability dye and anti-CD3, then sorted. The CD1B tetramers carried C32 glucose monomycolate purified from Rhodococcus equi. Tetramer-sorted PBMC had been CD14 monocyte-depleted before freezing. Each donor contributed 75,000 to 100,000 sorted tetramer-negative cells. The assay was immunoSEQ multiplex PCR, and TCRdb's table has in-frame clones only and misses some. The sample lists about 58,000 clones, 88% occurring once. Sample: CD1b-GMM tetramer-negative cells sorted from PBMCs. The source is an adult woman with latent tuberculosis.

The CDR3 is CASSPWTGEETQYF. The CDR3 nucleotides read TGTGCCAGTAGTCCCTGGACAGGCGAGGAGACCCAGTACTTC. The gene calls are TRBV19 and TRBJ2-5; the match to TRBD1 covers 7 bases. The length of the CDR3 is 14 residues. Per the germline V gene, CDR1 is LNHDA and CDR2 is SQIVND (reference sequence). V lost 5 bases to trimming and J lost 5 bases; unmatched junction nucleotides: 8.